A single T cell receptor beta chain is shown here with its context. Its antigen is unknown. The PCR had 60 Vbeta and 13 Jbeta primers. TCRdb's table, derived via immunoSEQ multiplex PCR, lists solely in-frame clones and lacks some. The sample holds 150,000 to 200,000 clones, about 82% seen once. The CDR3 is made up of 15 amino acids. The V end was cut by 1 base, the J end by 2 bases, with 12 bases between. The germline gives CDR1 MGHRA, CDR2 YSYEKL. The record originates from a study of cytomegalovirus exposure and HLA in healthy donors. The study, taken as a whole, reports: 164 TCR beta chains were listed as cytomegalovirus-associated. When analyzed later, the rates of TCR association showed variation by HLA locus, with DRB1 the most and HLA-C the fewest.

The origin of this receptor is a man aged 18 to 35 in good health and CMV-seronegative. Sequenced material: PBMCs. This rearrangement joins TRBV4-1 to TRBJ2-7; D perhaps matches TRBD1 (7 bases). The CDR3 DNA is TGCGCCAGCAGCCAAGGGAGCAGGGGGGCCTACGAGCAGTACTTC. It codes for CASSQGSRGAYEQYF.